The present TCR beta chain was sequenced within a study of control samples from healthy donors and cancer patients. CDR3 size: 14 residues. Germline values: CDR1 ENHRY, CDR2 SYGVKD. Trimming removed 6 bases at V and 2 bases at J, with 11 bases between. Repertoires were generated with immunoSEQ multiplex PCR, while TCRdb's copy carries only in-frame clones and drops some. The data contain roughly 45,000 clones, approximately 86% of them singletons. The specimen was PBMCs. This chain uses TRBV10-3 with TRBJ1-3; D is perhaps TRBD1 (6 bases). This TCR derives from a woman in her fifties or sixties with lung cancer. CDR3 nucleotide sequence: TGTGCCATCAGGAGGACAGAAACTGGAAACACCATATATTTT. Protein sequence: CAIRRTETGNTIYF.